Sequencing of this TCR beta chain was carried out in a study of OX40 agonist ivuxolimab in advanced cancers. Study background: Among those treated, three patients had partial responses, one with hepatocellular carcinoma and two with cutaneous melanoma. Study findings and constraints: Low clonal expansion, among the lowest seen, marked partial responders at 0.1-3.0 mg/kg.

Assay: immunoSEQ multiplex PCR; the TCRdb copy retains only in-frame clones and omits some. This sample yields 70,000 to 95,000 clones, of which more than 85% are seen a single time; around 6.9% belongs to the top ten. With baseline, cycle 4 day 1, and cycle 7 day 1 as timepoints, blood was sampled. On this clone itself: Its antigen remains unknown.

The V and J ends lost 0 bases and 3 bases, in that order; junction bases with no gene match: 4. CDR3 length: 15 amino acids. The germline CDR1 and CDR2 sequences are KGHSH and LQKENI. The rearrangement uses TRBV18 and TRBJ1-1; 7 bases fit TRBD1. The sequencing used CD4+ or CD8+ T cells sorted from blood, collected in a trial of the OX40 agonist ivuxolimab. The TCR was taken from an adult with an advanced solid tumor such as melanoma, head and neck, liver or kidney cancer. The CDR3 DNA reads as TGTGCCAGCTCACCACCGGGCAGGGGGGACACTGAAGCTTTCTTT. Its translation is CASSPPGRGDTEAFF.